The rows below give T cell receptor beta chains drawn from one sample of a study of cytomegalovirus exposure and HLA in healthy donors. This table comes from immunoSEQ multiplex PCR, and its TCRdb copy is limited to in-frame clones, with some not included. The profile shows roughly 180,000 clones, roughly 86% of them singletons. Material for sequencing was PBMCs. Every receptor here comes from a man aged 30 to 45 in good health and CMV-seropositive. CDR3s include the opening cysteine and the closing phenylalanine or tryptophan. The order of the fields is V gene, J gene, D gene, CDR3 length, clone size, CDR3 DNA, CDR3 protein. The D gene is left open where the match is weak. Part of the rows lack a size; the others show once, few, many or a class for expanded clones.

TRBV19	TRBJ2-7	-	15	-	TGTGCCAGTAGTATAACCGGTGACAGGTCGAGCGAGCAGTACTTC	CASSITGDRSSEQYF
TRBV28	TRBJ2-7	TRBD2	13	-	TGTGCCAGTCATAGGGGAGGGAGCCACGAGCAGTACTTC	CASHRGGSHEQYF
TRBV2	TRBJ1-2	-	11	-	TGTGCCAGCAGCAGGGACTATGGCTACACCTTC	CASSRDYGYTF
TRBV15	TRBJ2-6	TRBD1	15	-	TGTGCCACCAGCAGAAGGGGGCTTGGGGCCAACGTCCTGACTTTC	CATSRRGLGANVLTF
TRBV27	TRBJ2-7	TRBD1	13	-	TGTGCCAGCAGTCTGAATGGACAGGACGAGCAGTACTTC	CASSLNGQDEQYF
TRBV5-1	TRBJ2-7	TRBD1	14	-	TGCGCCAGCAGCCCAACAGGGGGTGGGTACGAGCAGTACTTC	CASSPTGGGYEQYF
TRBV27	TRBJ1-6	-	13	few	TGTGCCAGCAGCCTAACTTCAAATTCACCCCTCCACTTT	CASSLTSNSPLHF
TRBV2	TRBJ2-7	-	14	-	TGTGCCAGCAGTGAAGTGAACCCTCGCTACGAGCAGTACTTC	CASSEVNPRYEQYF
TRBV10-3	TRBJ2-1	-	15	few	TGTGCCATCAGTGAGTCTTACACGCCCTACAATGAGCAGTTCTTC	CAISESYTPYNEQFF
TRBV9	TRBJ2-5	TRBD1	14	-	TGTGCCAGCAGCGCCAGGGGGCCCGGAGAGACCCAGTACTTC	CASSARGPGETQYF
TRBV13	TRBJ2-5	TRBD2	18	-	TGTGCCAGCACCCCCCTGATAAGCGGGAGGGCACAGGGGGAGACCCAGTACTTC	CASTPLISGRAQGETQYF
TRBV28	TRBJ1-1	-	11	-	TGTGCCAGCAGTTTGAACGGTGAAGCTTTCTTT	CASSLNGEAFF
TRBV6-5	TRBJ2-2	TRBD1	15	-	TGTGCCAGCAGTTACTTCACAGGGGACACCGGGGAGCTGTTTTTT	CASSYFTGDTGELFF
TRBV11-3	TRBJ1-1	-	17	-	TGTGCCAGCAGCTTAGGAGGTTTTGGACCCTTGGCCGCTGAAGCTTTCTTT	CASSLGGFGPLAAEAFF
TRBV18	TRBJ2-1	TRBD2	15	-	TGTGCCAGCTCACCACCGAGCGGGAGGGCTAATGAGCAGTTCTTC	CASSPPSGRANEQFF
TRBV29-1	TRBJ1-3	-	12	-	TGCAGCACCAGGGACTCTGGAAACACCATATATTTT	CSTRDSGNTIYF